The present entry profiles one TCR beta chain with its context. This clonotype was observed at least ten times. Its antigen is unknown. Base quality data are lacking; no much larger clone is found one base away. This sample stems from a study of human T cells and chemical hapten exposure (dated by TCRdb to 2020 to 2023). Notes on the research overall: For sensitization, 2% DPC in acetone was applied to a roughly 2 cm by roughly 2 cm area of upper inner arm skin. For TCR sequencing, blood came from 25 to 35 alopecia patients at anywhere from one to four time points (pre-sensitization, 2, 6 and 24 weeks). The study tracked peripheral blood TCR repertoire changes in vivo during primary and secondary sensitization to the hapten diphenylcyclopropenone (DPC) in alopecia patients. Patch testing was done on the upper back using Finn chambers containing 0.01% DPC, and results were scored after 6 days according to International Contact Dermatitis Research Group standards. The libraries were sequenced as a pool, and the TCR yield per sample differed mostly because of small variations in library volumes within the pool. Blood was sampled from patients pre-sensitization (week 0) and at 2, 6 and about 24 weeks after DPC sensitization. Alopecia areata with under or over 50% scalp involvement, alopecia totalis and alopecia universalis were represented in the patient cohort, which was mostly female. Throughout the approximately 24-week study period, patients were also given weekly therapeutic DPC doses on the scalp. What the research found in general, with its limitations: After repeated subsampling, changes were observed in the strength of the expansion versus patch-test correlation and in the threshold at which the correlation became significant. Because all patients had alopecia, a presumed autoimmune disease, the immune response of the patients might differ from that of healthy individuals. DPC sensitization did not change the number of TCRs with a frequency above 1 in 1000, and there was no evidence of changes in global repertoire structure. Expanded TCRs formed significantly more large CDR3 similarity clusters than pre-sensitization or healthy control sets, consistent with antigen-driven responses. A positive correlation was found between the number of PT1 expanded TCRs and patch test score, with significance reached at thresholds 8, 16 and 32 but not 4.

V is pruned by 5 bases and J by 10 bases, leaving 2 bases of the junction without a gene match. The CDR3 spans 12 residues, from the cysteine through the phenylalanine. The read is trimmed to its CDR3 DNA, 36 bases read in frame from base 1. Receptor libraries were prepared by RACE. The instrument given in TCRdb is NextSeq 500. Library preparation attached unique molecular identifiers to individual cDNA molecules for quantitative, reproducible TCR counting. Both TCR alpha and TCR beta chains were sequenced from each blood RNA sample. In the original analysis: A median of about 100,000 TCRs per sample was observed, with a range of 23,224 to 690,600. V, J and CDR3 annotation of the TCR reads was performed with the Decombinator software suite. To make PS versus PT1 abundance plots, every sample was subsampled to the same number of TCRs (28,000). TCRs were defined as expanded if absent before sensitization and observed at least eight times at the 2-week time point. In TCRdb, the public reads were trimmed at Q25 with fastp and aligned with MiXCR, with productive beta chains retained. Rows with a matching CDR3 protein are joined into one entry that keeps the most common DNA and genes. The V and J calls and clone size are TCRdb's, not the authors'. Present in this sample are approximately 400,000 distinct CDR3 sequences, 4% to 6% of which were seen just once. 2.5% to 3% of the sample is taken by the ten largest.

What this sample's time point label stands for: pre-sensitization, week 0. Reading the label with the study, this specimen's treatment or condition is: therapeutic diphenylcyclopropenone sensitization with weekly scalp DPC. At every patch-test visit, the blood draw took place before the patch test was put on. Patients were eligible if aged 18 to 70, diagnosed with alopecia and judged suitable for DPC therapy, and pregnant patients were excluded. Total RNA was extracted from unfractionated whole blood collected in Tempus Blood RNA tubes. The receptor was derived from a woman aged 50 to 65 with alopecia areata. Some clones in this sample may be carry-over from other donors' samples. Rearrangement joined TRBV12-3 or TRBV12-4 to TRBJ2-3; the junction holds 11 bases that match TRBD1. The specimen comprised whole blood, sampled in connection with sensitization to the hapten diphenylcyclopropenone (DPC). The DNA sequence is given as TGTGCCAGCAGTGAGGGACAGGGGGCGCAGTATTTT. Protein translation: CASSEGQGAQYF.